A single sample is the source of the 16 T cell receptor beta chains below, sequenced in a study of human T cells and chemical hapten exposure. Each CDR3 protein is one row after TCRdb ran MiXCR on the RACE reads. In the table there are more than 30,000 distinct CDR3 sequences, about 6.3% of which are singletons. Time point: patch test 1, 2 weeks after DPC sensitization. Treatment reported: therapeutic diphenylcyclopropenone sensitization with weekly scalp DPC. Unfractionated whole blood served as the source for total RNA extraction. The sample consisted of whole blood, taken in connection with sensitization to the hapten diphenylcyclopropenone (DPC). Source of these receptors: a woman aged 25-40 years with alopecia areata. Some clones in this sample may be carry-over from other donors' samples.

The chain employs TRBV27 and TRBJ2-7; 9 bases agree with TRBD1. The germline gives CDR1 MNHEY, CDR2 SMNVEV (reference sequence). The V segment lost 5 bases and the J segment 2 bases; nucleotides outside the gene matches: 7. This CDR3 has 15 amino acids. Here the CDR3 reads CASSTIGQGTYEQYF. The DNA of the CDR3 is TGTGCCAGCAGTACCATAGGACAGGGGACCTACGAGCAGTACTTC.

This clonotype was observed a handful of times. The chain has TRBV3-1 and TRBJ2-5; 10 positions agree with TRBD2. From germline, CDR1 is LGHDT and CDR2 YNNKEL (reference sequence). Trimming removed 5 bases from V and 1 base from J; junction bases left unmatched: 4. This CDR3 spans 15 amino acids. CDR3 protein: CASSDGLAVQETQYF. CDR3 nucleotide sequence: TGTGCCAGCAGCGACGGACTAGCGGTCCAAGAGACCCAGTACTTC.

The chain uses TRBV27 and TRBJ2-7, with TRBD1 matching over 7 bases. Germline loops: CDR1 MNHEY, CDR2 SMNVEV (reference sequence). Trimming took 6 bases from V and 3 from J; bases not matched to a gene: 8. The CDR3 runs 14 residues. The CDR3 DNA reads TGTGCCAGCAGCTCCGGGACAGAGATCTACGAGCAGTACTTC. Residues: CASSSGTEIYEQYF.

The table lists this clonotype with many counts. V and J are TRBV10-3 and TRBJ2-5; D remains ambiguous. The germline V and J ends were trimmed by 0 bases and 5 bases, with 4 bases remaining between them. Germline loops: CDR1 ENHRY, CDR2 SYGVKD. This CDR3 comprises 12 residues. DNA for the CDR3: TGTGCCATCAGTGAGTCCCCCGAGACCCAGTACTTC. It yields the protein CAISESPETQYF.

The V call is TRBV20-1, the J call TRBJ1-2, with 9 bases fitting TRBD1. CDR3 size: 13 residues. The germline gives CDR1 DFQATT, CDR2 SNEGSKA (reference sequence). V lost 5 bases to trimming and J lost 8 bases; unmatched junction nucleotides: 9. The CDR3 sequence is CSALRTGAEGYTF. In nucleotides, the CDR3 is TGCAGTGCTCTTAGGACAGGGGCGGAAGGCTACACCTTC.

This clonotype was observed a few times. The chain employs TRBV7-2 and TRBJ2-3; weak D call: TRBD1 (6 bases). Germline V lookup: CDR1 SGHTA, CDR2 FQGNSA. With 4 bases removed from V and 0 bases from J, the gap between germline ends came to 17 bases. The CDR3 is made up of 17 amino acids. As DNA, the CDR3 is TGTGCCAGCAGCTCTCAGGGGTCCGGGCTAAGCACAGATACGCAGTATTTT. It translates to CASSSQGSGLSTDTQYF.

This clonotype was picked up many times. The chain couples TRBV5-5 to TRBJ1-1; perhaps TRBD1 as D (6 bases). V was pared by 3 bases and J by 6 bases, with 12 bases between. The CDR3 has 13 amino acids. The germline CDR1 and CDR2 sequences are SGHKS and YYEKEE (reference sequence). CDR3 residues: CASSWDIRPEAFF. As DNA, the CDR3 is TGTGCCAGCAGCTGGGACATTCGTCCTGAAGCTTTCTTT.

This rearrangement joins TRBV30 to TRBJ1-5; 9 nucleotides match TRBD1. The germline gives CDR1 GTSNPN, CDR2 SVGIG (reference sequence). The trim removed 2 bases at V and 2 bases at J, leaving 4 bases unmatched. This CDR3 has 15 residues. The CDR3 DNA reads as TGTGCCTGGAGTCTCCGGGACAGGGGCAATCAGCCCCAGCATTTT. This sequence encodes CAWSLRDRGNQPQHF.

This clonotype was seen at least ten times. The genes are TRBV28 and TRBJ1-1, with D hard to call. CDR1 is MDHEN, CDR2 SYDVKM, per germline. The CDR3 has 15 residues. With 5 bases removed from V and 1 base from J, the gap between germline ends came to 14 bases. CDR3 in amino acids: CASSVTSRPNTEAFF. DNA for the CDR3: TGTGCCAGCAGTGTGACGAGTCGCCCGAACACTGAAGCTTTCTTT.

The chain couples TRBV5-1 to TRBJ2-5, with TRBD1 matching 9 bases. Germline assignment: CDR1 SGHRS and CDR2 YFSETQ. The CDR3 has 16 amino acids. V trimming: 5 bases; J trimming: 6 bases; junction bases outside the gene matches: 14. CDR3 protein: CASSYITGGALQTQYF. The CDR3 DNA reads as TGCGCCAGCAGTTATATTACAGGGGGCGCGCTACAGACCCAGTACTTC.

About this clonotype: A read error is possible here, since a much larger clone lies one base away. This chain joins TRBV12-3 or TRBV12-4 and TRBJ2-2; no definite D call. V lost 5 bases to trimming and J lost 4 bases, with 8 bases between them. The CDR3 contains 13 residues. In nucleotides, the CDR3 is TGTGCCAGCAGTCACCGAGTCACCGGGGAGCTGTTTTTT. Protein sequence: CASSHRVTGELFF.

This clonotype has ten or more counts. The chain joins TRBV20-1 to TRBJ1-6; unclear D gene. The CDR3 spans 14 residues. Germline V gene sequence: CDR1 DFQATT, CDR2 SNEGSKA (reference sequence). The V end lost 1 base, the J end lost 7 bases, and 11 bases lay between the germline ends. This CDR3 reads CSARVGEPNSPLHF. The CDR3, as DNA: TGCAGTGCTAGAGTTGGCGAACCCAATTCACCCCTCCACTTT.

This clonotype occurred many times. CDR3 in amino acids: CATSKTGGLSNEQFF. CDR3 nucleotide sequence: TGTGCCACCAGCAAGACGGGGGGGCTGAGCAATGAGCAGTTCTTC. The V gene is TRBV15, the J gene TRBJ2-1; 8 bases align to TRBD2. The CDR3 contains 15 residues. Germline V gene sequence: CDR1 LNHNV, CDR2 YYDKDF (reference sequence). J gave up 6 bases and V 4 bases, and 8 bases lay outside the gene matches.

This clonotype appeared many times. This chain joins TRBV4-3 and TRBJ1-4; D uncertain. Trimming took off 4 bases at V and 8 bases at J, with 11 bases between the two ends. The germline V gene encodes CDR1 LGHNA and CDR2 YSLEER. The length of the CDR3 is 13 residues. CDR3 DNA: TGCGCCAGCAGCCGCGAATACCGGGAAAAACTGTTTTTT. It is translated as CASSREYREKLFF.

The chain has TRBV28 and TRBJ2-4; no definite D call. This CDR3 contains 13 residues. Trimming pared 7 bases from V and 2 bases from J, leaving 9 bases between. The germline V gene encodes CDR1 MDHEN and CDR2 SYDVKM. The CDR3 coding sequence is TGTGCCAGCATAAAGGCTCCCAAAAACATTCAGTACTTC. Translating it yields CASIKAPKNIQYF.

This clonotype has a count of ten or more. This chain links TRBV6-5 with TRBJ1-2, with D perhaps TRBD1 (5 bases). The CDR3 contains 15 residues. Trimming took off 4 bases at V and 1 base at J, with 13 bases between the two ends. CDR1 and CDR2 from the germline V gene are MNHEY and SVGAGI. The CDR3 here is CASSSPGLHNYGYTF. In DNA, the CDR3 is TGTGCCAGCAGTTCTCCGGGACTACATAACTATGGCTACACCTTC.